These T cell receptor beta chains were read from a single sample in a study of regulatory T cells in long-lasting Graves disease. In TCRdb, the multiplex PCR reads were re-called with MiXCR into one record per CDR3 protein. The sample has 550,000 or so distinct CDR3 sequences, 12% seen once. This sample was also put to use in a study of T cells in Graves' hyperthyroidism and ophthalmopathy.

The sample here was peripheral blood mononuclear cells (PBMCs), taken at new diagnosis, from a patient treated with antithyroid drugs. The receptors stem from a woman aged 25-40 years with Graves disease. Both conserved end residues are part of each CDR3. A D gene is named only where the DNA matches it firmly. For some rows the clone size is stated as once, few or many, or as a class when expanded; others skip it.

j_call clone_size d_call v_call cdr3_aa cdr3_nt
TRBJ2-3 many . TRBV5-1 CASSPPPRTRPRTDTQYF TGCGCCAGCAGCCCTCCTCCGCGGACTCGGCCCCGCACAGATACGCAGTATTTT
TRBJ2-7 many TRBD1 TRBV28 CASSGTGGIGYEQYF TGTGCCAGCAGTGGGACAGGGGGAATCGGGTACGAGCAGTACTTC
TRBJ2-3 many . TRBV7-9 CASSFLSTDTQYF TGTGCCAGCAGCTTCCTTAGCACAGATACGCAGTATTTT
TRBJ2-5 few TRBD2 TRBV7-2 CASSLSAGGRETQYF TGTGCCAGCAGCTTATCAGCGGGAGGGAGAGAGACCCAGTACTTC
TRBJ2-5 . . TRBV7-2 CASSRTWTQETQYF TGTGCCAGCAGCCGGACCTGGACACAAGAGACCCAGTACTTC
TRBJ2-3 many . TRBV11-3 CASSFVWSRTDTQYF TGTGCCAGCAGCTTTGTCTGGAGCCGCACAGATACGCAGTATTTT
TRBJ2-7 few . TRBV3-1 CASSPSELVTYEQYF TGTGCCAGCAGCCCGTCCGAACTAGTAACCTACGAGCAGTACTTC
TRBJ2-7 . TRBD2 TRBV27 CASIASPRSGALEQYF TGTGCCAGCATCGCTAGCCCTAGAAGCGGGGCCCTAGAGCAGTACTTC
TRBJ2-5 . TRBD2 TRBV10-2 CASSGLAGDGWGETQYF TGCGCCAGCAGTGGACTAGCGGGAGACGGGTGGGGAGAGACCCAGTACTTC
TRBJ2-1 many . TRBV28 CASSPHYIRYNEQFF TGTGCCAGCAGTCCCCACTATATCCGTTACAATGAGCAGTTCTTC
TRBJ2-7 . TRBD1 TRBV29-1 CSVDPGTGGYEQYF TGCAGCGTTGACCCCGGGACAGGGGGGTACGAGCAGTACTTC